The rows below give T cell receptor beta chains drawn from one sample of a study of blood T cells in healthy people across ages. TCRdb reprocessed the 5' RACE reads via MiXCR and lists one record per CDR3 protein. This table holds about 840,000 distinct CDR3 sequences, roughly 28% found once. This sample was shared with a second study, whose subject was T cells of mothers and their children.

Sequenced material: blood. Receptor source: a woman between 40 and 50 years old in good health. CDR3s include the opening cysteine and the closing phenylalanine or tryptophan. The D gene is left open where the match is weak. Some rows have no size entry. The others give once, few or many, or a class for an expanded clone.

j_gene,v_gene,d_gene,abundance,CDR3nt,CDR3aa
TRBJ2-5,TRBV20-1,TRBD2,-,TGCAGTGCAGGGACTAGCTTAGAGACCCAGTACTTC,CSAGTSLETQYF
TRBJ2-1,TRBV28,TRBD2,-,TGTGCCAGCAGTTTCCCTAGCGGGGGGGCCGGGTTCTTC,CASSFPSGGAGFF
TRBJ2-2,TRBV12-3/TRBV12-4,TRBD1,-,TGTGCCAGCAGCATAGCTGGACAGGGAAACACCGGGGAGCTGTTTTTT,CASSIAGQGNTGELFF
TRBJ2-7,TRBV7-6,-,-,TGTGCCAGCAGCTTACAGGGGGGACTGGGGGAGCAGTACTTC,CASSLQGGLGEQYF
TRBJ2-7,TRBV4-3,-,many,TGCGCCAGCAGCCAAGAGGTGAGGAGCTCCTACGAGCAGTACTTC,CASSQEVRSSYEQYF
TRBJ1-6,TRBV9,TRBD1,many,TGTGCCAGCAGCGTAACAGGGGGCGCAACTTCACCCCTCCACTTT,CASSVTGGATSPLHF
TRBJ2-5,TRBV28,TRBD1,-,TGTGCCAGCAGTCGGACAGGGCAGGGGGTAGAGACCCAGTACTTC,CASSRTGQGVETQYF
TRBJ2-1,TRBV12-3/TRBV12-4,TRBD1,-,TGTGCCGGCGCACGGGACAGGAGGAACAATGAGCAGTCCTTC,CAGARDRRNNEQSF
TRBJ2-2,TRBV6-2/TRBV6-3,TRBD1,-,TGTGCCAGCAGTTCCACGACAGGGGCAACACCCGGGGAGCTGTTTTTT,CASSSTTGATPGELFF
TRBJ2-5,TRBV5-1,-,few,TGCGCCAGCAGCTTGGTGGCGGTCCAAGAGACCCAGTACTTC,CASSLVAVQETQYF
TRBJ2-1,TRBV11-2,-,-,TGTGCCAGCAGCTTAAATAACAGGGTCTACAATGAGCAGTTCTTC,CASSLNNRVYNEQFF
TRBJ1-1,TRBV29-1,TRBD1,-,TGCAGCGTTAAGGGACAGGGGATAACTGAAGCTTTCTTT,CSVKGQGITEAFF
TRBJ2-5,TRBV5-8,-,-,TGTGCCAGCAGCTTGGGAGCACACGAGACCCAGTACTTC,CASSLGAHETQYF
TRBJ1-2,TRBV4-1,TRBD1,many,TGCGCCAGCAGCCAGCCGGGACAGGGTTATGGCTACACCTTC,CASSQPGQGYGYTF
TRBJ2-7,TRBV15,-,-,TGTGCCACCAGCGGACCGGGACGGGGCTACGAGCAGTACTTC,CATSGPGRGYEQYF
TRBJ1-2,TRBV28,-,-,TGTGCCGGCAGTTTAGTCAGGGCCTCTGGCTACACCTTC,CAGSLVRASGYTF
TRBJ1-1,TRBV3-1,-,-,TGTGCCAGCAAACCGACAGGATCCACTGAAGCTTTCTTT,CASKPTGSTEAFF
TRBJ2-7,TRBV4-1,-,-,TGCGCCAGCCAAGGCCCGCGGGGTTCAGGGAGGAACGAGCAGTACTTC,CASQGPRGSGRNEQYF
TRBJ2-7,TRBV5-8,-,many,TGTGCCAGCAGCTTATCGCGAAGCTCCTACGAGCAGTACTTC,CASSLSRSSYEQYF
TRBJ1-4,TRBV28,-,-,TGTGCCAGCAGGGTGGTCGGGGGAGGCAATGAAAAACTGTTTTTT,CASRVVGGGNEKLFF
TRBJ1-5,TRBV6-4,-,few,TGTGCCAGCAGTGTGAGGAGGGGCGGGCAGCCCCAGCATTTT,CASSVRRGGQPQHF
TRBJ2-7,TRBV24-1,-,-,TGTGCCACCAGTGATTTCGGGACCCGCGAGCAGTACTTC,CATSDFGTREQYF
TRBJ2-1,TRBV6-5,TRBD2,-,TGTGCCAGCAGTTACGGGCTAGCGGGGTGTGGGGAGCAGTTCTTC,CASSYGLAGCGEQFF
TRBJ2-1,TRBV5-1,TRBD2,few,TGCGCCAGCAGCTTGGCTGAAGCGGGGGGCTTCTACAATGAGCAGTTCTTC,CASSLAEAGGFYNEQFF
TRBJ2-1,TRBV27,TRBD1,-,TGTGCCGGCAGCCAACAGGGGGCAAACAATGAGCAGTTCTTC,CAGSQQGANNEQFF
TRBJ2-7,TRBV6-6,-,many,TGTGCCAGCAGTTACCCTGACCAGGGCGGCGAGCAGTACTTC,CASSYPDQGGEQYF
TRBJ2-7,TRBV29-1,TRBD1,many,TGCAGCGTGGGGACAGGGGGAGTGGACGAGCAGTACTTC,CSVGTGGVDEQYF
TRBJ1-4,TRBV2,TRBD1,once,TGTGCCAGCAGCCAGGGGGTTTCGCAATCTGAAAAACTGTTTTTT,CASSQGVSQSEKLFF
TRBJ1-1,TRBV5-1,-,few,TGCGCCAGCAGCTTAACCGGGACAATGAACACTGAAGCTTTCTTT,CASSLTGTMNTEAFF
TRBJ2-3,TRBV29-1,-,many,TGCAGCGTTGATTCATCTGATACGCAGTATTTT,CSVDSSDTQYF
TRBJ2-6,TRBV20-1,TRBD1,few,TGCAGTGCTAGAGTAAGGGGGCAGGGGTCCGCCTCTGGGGCCAACGTCCTGACTTTC,CSARVRGQGSASGANVLTF
TRBJ1-2,TRBV28,TRBD1,few,TGTGCCAGTCGTACCCAGACAGGGGGCTATGGCTACACCTTC,CASRTQTGGYGYTF
TRBJ1-5,TRBV7-3,-,many,TGTGCCAGCAGCTTAATGGGGGGCGGCAATCAGCCCCAGCATTTT,CASSLMGGGNQPQHF
TRBJ1-2,TRBV27,-,many,TGTGCCAGCAGTTTATCCTTTGATTCGGGGGGCCATGGCTACACCTTC,CASSLSFDSGGHGYTF
TRBJ2-7,TRBV10-3,-,many,TGTGCCATCAGTGAGTCTCGACGCTCCTACGAGCAGTACTTC,CAISESRRSYEQYF
TRBJ2-3,TRBV12-3/TRBV12-4,-,-,TGTGCCAGCAGTTTACCCGGGGGGCGCGCAGATACGCAGTATTTT,CASSLPGGRADTQYF
TRBJ2-2,TRBV4-1,-,-,TGCGCCAGCAGCCAGGGTAGCCCAGGGTGGACCGGGGAGCCGTTTTTT,CASSQGSPGWTGEPFF
TRBJ2-1,TRBV4-1,-,-,TGCGCCAGCAGCCGAGCAGCATCGGAGACCCAGTTCTTC,CASSRAASETQFF
TRBJ1-4,TRBV4-1,-,-,TGCGCCAGCAGCCAAGTAATGGGTCAAACGCGAGAAAAACTGTTTTTT,CASSQVMGQTREKLFF
TRBJ1-2,TRBV6-5,-,-,TGTGCCAGCAGTTACGTCCGGGGGCATTTAGGTGGCTACACCTTC,CASSYVRGHLGGYTF
TRBJ1-2,TRBV29-1,TRBD1,many,TGCAGCGTTGTTAGGGGACAGGGAATTGGCTACACCTTC,CSVVRGQGIGYTF
TRBJ1-6,TRBV9,-,once,TGTGCTTCGAGGGGGACCTATAATTCACCCCTCCACTTT,CASRGTYNSPLHF
TRBJ1-4,TRBV12-3/TRBV12-4,TRBD1,-,TGTGCCAGCAGTTTAGGACAGGGCTTAACTAATGAAAAACTGTTTTTT,CASSLGQGLTNEKLFF
TRBJ1-4,TRBV7-8,TRBD1,few,TGTGCCAGCAGCTTAGGTACAGGGGGCACTAATGAAAAACTGTTTTTT,CASSLGTGGTNEKLFF
TRBJ1-5,TRBV24-1,TRBD1,few,TGTGCCACCAGTGATTCCGGGACAGGGACAAATCAGCCCCAGCATTTT,CATSDSGTGTNQPQHF
TRBJ1-2,TRBV6-2/TRBV6-3,-,-,TGTGCCAGCTGCCTGACTCCTACCTACTATGGCTACACCTTC,CASCLTPTYYGYTF
TRBJ2-7,TRBV5-1,TRBD1,many,TGCGCCAGCAGCTTGTCAGGACAGGGCACCTACGAGCAGTACTTC,CASSLSGQGTYEQYF